These T cell receptor beta chains were read from a single sample in a study of cytomegalovirus exposure and HLA in healthy donors. The assay was immunoSEQ multiplex PCR, and TCRdb's table has in-frame clones only and misses some. Among 130,000 or so clones, around 80% were seen once, and the ten largest hold about 3.2%. The sequenced material came from PBMCs. Source of these receptors: a man younger than 35 in good health and CMV-seropositive. CDR3s include the opening cysteine and the closing phenylalanine or tryptophan. The order of the fields is clone size, D gene, V gene, J gene, CDR3 protein, CDR3 DNA. D genes are given only for firm matches. The size entry is marked missing in some rows and otherwise reads once, few, many or a size class.

>NA|NA|TRBV11-2|TRBJ1-5
CASSLYGAQGQPQHF
TGTGCCAGCAGCTTGTATGGGGCTCAAGGTCAGCCCCAGCATTTT
>NA|TRBD1|TRBV5-1|TRBJ2-5
CASSLSRDRAHEETQYF
TGCGCCAGCAGCCTTTCTCGGGACAGGGCACACGAAGAGACCCAGTACTTC
>NA|TRBD2|TRBV9|TRBJ2-2
CASSVEGLGLAGELFF
TGTGCCAGCAGCGTAGAGGGACTAGGTCTCGCCGGGGAGCTGTTTTTT
>NA|NA|TRBV9|TRBJ2-1
CASSVLGVNEQFF
TGTGCCAGCAGCGTCCTGGGAGTGAATGAGCAGTTCTTC
>NA|TRBD1|TRBV5-1|TRBJ2-7
CASSQGTGAFYEQYF
TGCGCCAGCAGCCAAGGGACAGGGGCCTTCTACGAGCAGTACTTC
>NA|TRBD2|TRBV4-1|TRBJ2-5
CASRKGTSGVQETQYF
TGCGCCAGCAGAAAAGGGACTAGCGGGGTCCAAGAGACCCAGTACTTC
>NA|TRBD2|TRBV5-4|TRBJ2-1
CASSLGGRADNEQFF
TGTGCCAGCAGCTTGGGCGGGAGGGCGGACAATGAGCAGTTCTTC
>NA|TRBD1|TRBV29-1|TRBJ2-7
CSVEKGTGPYEQYF
TGCAGCGTTGAAAAAGGGACAGGTCCCTACGAGCAGTACTTC
>NA|NA|TRBV7-2|TRBJ2-2
CASSLRGGEELFF
TGTGCCAGCAGCTTAAGGGGGGGCGAGGAGCTGTTTTTT
>NA|TRBD1|TRBV4-1|TRBJ1-4
CASSQGGTGEKLFF
TGCGCCAGCAGCCAAGGCGGGACAGGGGAAAAACTGTTTTTT
>NA|NA|TRBV28|TRBJ2-5
CASSPKPAGETQYF
TGTGCCAGCAGCCCTAAGCCGGCAGGGGAGACCCAGTACTTC
>NA|TRBD1|TRBV28|TRBJ2-3
CASSSPGQGTDTQYF
TGTGCCAGCAGTAGCCCGGGACAGGGCACAGATACGCAGTATTTT
>NA|NA|TRBV5-1|TRBJ2-3
CASSHGTPFTDTQYF
TGCGCCAGCAGCCACGGGACTCCATTCACAGATACGCAGTATTTT
>NA|NA|TRBV5-1|TRBJ1-1
CASSLVPVLNTEAFF
TGCGCCAGCAGCTTGGTACCGGTATTGAACACTGAAGCTTTCTTT
>NA|NA|TRBV9|TRBJ2-3
CASSGPSASTQYF
TGTGCCAGCAGCGGGCCTAGCGCGAGTACGCAGTATTTT
>NA|NA|TRBV28|TRBJ2-7
CASTLNYEQYF
TGTGCCAGCACCCTTAATTACGAGCAGTACTTC
>NA|TRBD2|TRBV19|TRBJ2-4
CASSIPPGGVAKNIQYF
TGTGCCAGTAGTATCCCACCTGGGGGGGTAGCCAAAAACATTCAGTACTTC
>NA|TRBD1|TRBV5-1|TRBJ1-5
CASSLEGASNQPQHF
TGCGCCAGCAGCTTGGAGGGGGCCAGCAATCAGCCCCAGCATTTT
>NA|TRBD1|TRBV19|TRBJ1-5
CASSIPGGFPGEHF
TGTGCCAGTAGTATTCCAGGGGGTTTTCCAGGAGAACATTTT
>NA|TRBD2|TRBV7-8|TRBJ2-2
CASILASGTGELFF
TGTGCCAGCATCTTGGCTAGCGGGACCGGGGAGCTGTTTTTT
>NA|NA|TRBV5-1|TRBJ1-2
CASSPGTQNYGYTF
TGCGCCAGCAGCCCAGGTACACAGAACTATGGCTACACCTTC
>NA|TRBD1|TRBV7-9|TRBJ1-1
CASRLRGQGAEAFF
TGTGCCAGCAGATTACGGGGACAGGGGGCTGAAGCTTTCTTT
>once|TRBD2|TRBV15|TRBJ2-5
CATSRGRWETQYF
TGTGCCACCAGCCGCGGGAGGTGGGAGACCCAGTACTTC
>NA|NA|TRBV5-1|TRBJ2-1
CASSLEASLGPYNEQFF
TGCGCCAGCAGCTTGGAGGCTAGTTTGGGGCCCTACAATGAGCAGTTCTTC
>NA|NA|TRBV9|TRBJ2-5
CASSPTGFRETQYF
TGTGCCAGCAGCCCCACGGGGTTCAGAGAGACCCAGTACTTC
>NA|TRBD2|TRBV11-2|TRBJ2-7
CASSSRTSSYEQYF
TGTGCCAGCAGCTCCCGGACTAGCTCCTACGAGCAGTACTTC
>NA|NA|TRBV30|TRBJ1-5
CAWSVRVNQPQHF
TGTGCCTGGAGTGTACGGGTCAATCAGCCCCAGCATTTT
>NA|TRBD2|TRBV18|TRBJ2-3
CASSPAGLAGGTNTDTQYF
TGTGCCAGCTCACCAGCAGGACTAGCGGGAGGGACGAACACAGATACGCAGTATTTT
>NA|TRBD1|TRBV7-9|TRBJ1-5
CSSSSGQGDLDNQPQHF
TGTTCCAGCAGCTCAGGACAGGGGGATTTGGACAATCAGCCCCAGCATTTT
>few|TRBD1|TRBV19|TRBJ1-2
CASGTGEDYGYTF
TGTGCCAGCGGGACAGGGGAGGACTATGGCTACACCTTC
>NA|TRBD1|TRBV7-9|TRBJ1-1
CASSEAKTGARGMNTEAFF
TGTGCCAGCAGCGAGGCGAAAACAGGGGCAAGGGGTATGAACACTGAAGCTTTCTTT
>NA|NA|TRBV6-1|TRBJ1-1
CATSRQDLWNTEAFF
TGTGCCACCTCTCGGCAGGATCTTTGGAACACTGAAGCTTTCTTT
>NA|NA|TRBV28|TRBJ2-7
CASSFLESSYEQYF
TGTGCCAGCAGTTTTCTGGAGAGCTCCTACGAGCAGTACTTC
>once|NA|TRBV11-2|TRBJ1-3
CASSDKGRFPHF
TGTGCCAGCAGCGACAAGGGGCGTTTCCCCCATTTT
>NA|NA|TRBV6-1|TRBJ1-5
CASSAGGGGSNQPQHF
TGTGCCAGCAGTGCTGGCGGGGGAGGTAGCAATCAGCCCCAGCATTTT
>NA|NA|TRBV19|TRBJ2-3
CASSLPGGTSTDTQYF
TGTGCCAGTAGTCTCCCCGGCGGGACGAGCACAGATACGCAGTATTTT
>NA|TRBD1|TRBV6-5|TRBJ1-3
CASRKQGSGNTIYF
TGTGCCAGCAGGAAACAGGGGTCTGGAAACACCATATATTTT
>NA|NA|TRBV5-5|TRBJ1-5
CASSLALMGQGSGNQPQHF
TGTGCCAGCAGCTTGGCGTTAATGGGGCAGGGATCGGGCAATCAGCCCCAGCATTTT
>NA|NA|TRBV27|TRBJ1-2
CASSPWGERPHYGYTF
TGTGCCAGCAGTCCCTGGGGGGAAAGGCCCCACTATGGCTACACCTTC
>few|NA|TRBV29-1|TRBJ1-1
CSVNQGQDTEAFF
TGCAGCGTTAACCAGGGGCAGGACACTGAAGCTTTCTTT
>NA|TRBD2|TRBV5-1|TRBJ2-7
CASSVDGGDSAYEQYF
TGCGCCAGCAGCGTCGACGGGGGGGACTCCGCCTACGAGCAGTACTTC
>NA|NA|TRBV21-1|TRBJ1-2
CASSKDDTGQNGYTF
TGTGCCAGCAGCAAAGATGATACAGGTCAGAATGGCTACACCTTC